This T cell receptor (beta chain) was recorded in a study of blood T cell repertoires in COVID-19 (dated by TCRdb to the early 2020s). About the study as a whole: The collaborator samples originated in the United States, Italy and Spain and spanned the acute and convalescent phases of COVID-19. The dataset comprised deeply sampled blood TCRbeta repertoires from subjects exposed to, actively infected with, or recovered from COVID-19. Where available, HLA class I and class II types were taken from metadata supplied by the sample provider and were not determined by assay-based typing. The sample metadata nearly always contained a de-identified subject ID, COVID-19 status, age in years and sex. Samples came from the ongoing ImmuneRACE study (first 160 participants) plus 1,254 subjects from 6 global collaborators. The material from the prospective study consisted of cDNA or gDNA derived from T cells, B-cell-depleted T cells, or PBMCs. The repertoires were released in a freely available public database meant as a resource for research on the immune response to SARS-CoV-2. Overall study outcomes, separate from this receptor: How much clinical and demographic metadata was included differed by source and by participant, and the metadata was provided uncurated.

The immunoSEQ Assay, a bias-controlled multiplex PCR, was used to amplify TCRbeta CDR3 regions from genomic DNA. As for the original processing: The number of nucleated cells in each sample was estimated from the amplification of reference gene primers within the assay. Sequence reads were collapsed and filtered to measure the absolute abundance of every unique TCRbeta CDR3 rearrangement. Productive Simpson clonality was computed per sample as the square root of Simpson's diversity index over productive rearrangements. Entries here come from immuneACCESS through TCRdb and include only in-frame sequences with V and J called. Some clones fail to appear in such tables; in the studies checked, an unresolved V gene covers under half of the shortfall, and the cause of the remainder is unknown. The V and J calls and clone size were taken over from that table, and D and trimming were inferred from the DNA. Within this sample are around 200,000 clones, with over 75% of them counted one time only. The ten largest account for around 6.5% of the sample.

On this clone: This receptor's antigen is unknown. Base qualities are not at hand, and no much larger clone is one base apart.

V lost 5 bases and J lost 5 bases; the stretch between them is 21 bases long. The CDR3 starts with the cysteine, ends with the phenylalanine, and has 16 residues. CDR3 DNA only is kept here, 48 bases in frame from base 1. The germline V gene (reference sequence) sets CDR1 to PRHDT and CDR2 to FYEKMQ. Each collaborating institution followed its own protocols to collect whole blood in K2EDTA tubes. Collaborator samples were shipped for TCRbeta analysis as frozen whole blood, isolated PBMCs, or DNA extracted from either sample type. This sequence originates from an elderly man with acute or convalescent COVID-19. The chain couples TRBV13 to TRBJ1-1; the best D guess is TRBD1, with 5 bases matching. Sequencing input: peripheral blood. The CDR3 in this case is CASSPRLGGSGTEAFF. The DNA sequence follows: TGTGCCAGCAGCCCGAGGTTGGGGGGGAGTGGAACTGAAGCTTTCTTT.